The 26 T cell receptor beta chains below all came from one sample that was sequenced in a study of blood T cell repertoires in COVID-19 (dated by TCRdb to about 2020). The method was the immunoSEQ multiplex PCR assay. TCRdb obtained this table from immuneACCESS and retained in-frame rearrangements with V and J assigned. These tables miss some clones; where compared with another copy, unresolved V genes account for less than half of the shortfall, and the remainder is unexplained. The sample profile shows 300,000 to 400,000 clones; roughly 89% of them were found once. Roughly 9.9% of the sample lies in the top ten. The sequencing input was peripheral blood. The origin of the receptors is a man aged 25 to 45 with COVID-19, enrolled during active disease.

V gene TRBV12-3 or TRBV12-4 combines with J gene TRBJ2-7; TRBD1 might be the D (6 bases). V lost 4 bases to trimming and J lost 7 bases, with 14 bases between them. This CDR3 contains 13 residues. The CDR3 DNA is TGTGCCAGCAGTTCTCTCTCAGGGGTTGAGCAGTACTTC. It specifies CASSSLSGVEQYF.

About this clone: One base away lies a much larger clone, so this may be a sequencing read error. CDR3 protein: CASSSSLGSGGAGELFF. The CDR3 DNA reads as TGTGCCAGCAGCTCCTCCCTTGGGAGCGGGGGGGCCGGGGAGCTGTTTTTT. The chain links TRBV7-3 to TRBJ2-2, with 10 nucleotides matching TRBD2. CDR1 is SGHTA, CDR2 FQGTGA, per germline. V gave up 4 bases and J gave up 6 bases; unmatched junction bases: 11. CDR3 length: 17 residues.

The J gene is TRBJ1-2, the V gene TRBV29-1, with D uncertain. CDR1 is SQVTM and CDR2 is ANQGSEA in the germline V gene. The CDR3 is made up of 13 amino acids. V gave up 4 bases and J gave up 0 bases, with 9 bases separating them. The chain's CDR3 is CSVAGETNYGYTF. CDR3 DNA: TGCAGCGTTGCCGGGGAGACTAACTATGGCTACACCTTC.

This chain connects TRBV6-6 to TRBJ1-1; D perhaps matches TRBD1 (5 bases). V lost 5 bases, J lost 0 bases, and 19 bases lay in between. The germline V gene encodes CDR1 MNHNY and CDR2 SVGAGI (reference sequence). This CDR3 is built from 17 residues. DNA of the CDR3: TGTGCCAGCAGTCAATACCCAGCGGGAGGGGTGAACACTGAAGCTTTCTTT. Encoded protein: CASSQYPAGGVNTEAFF.

This clone was seen more than once but under ten times. The genes are TRBV11-3 and TRBJ2-1; TRBD2 matches 8 bases. The CDR3 length is 16 residues. The germline V gene has CDR1 SGHNT and CDR2 YENEEA. V was pared by 0 bases and J by 8 bases, with 9 bases of the junction left unmatched. The CDR3 region is CASSLESAGGRYEQFF. DNA of the CDR3: TGTGCCAGCAGCTTAGAGTCGGCGGGAGGTAGATATGAGCAGTTCTTC.

This clone appeared once. This chain uses TRBV5-6 with TRBJ2-2; 9 bases match TRBD2. V was clipped by 0 bases and J by 6 bases; unmatched bases: 6. CDR1 SGHDT and CDR2 YYEEEE come from the germline V gene. The CDR3 is made up of 16 amino acids. This chain's CDR3 is CASSLGLAGFPGELFF. The CDR3 DNA follows: TGTGCCAGCAGCTTGGGGCTAGCGGGGTTCCCCGGGGAGCTGTTTTTT.

This clone was found a few times. The chain joins TRBV27 to TRBJ2-7; 7 bases line up with TRBD2. The CDR3 loop spans 16 amino acids. Germline values: CDR1 MNHEY, CDR2 SMNVEV (reference sequence). The trim removed 2 bases at V and 3 bases at J, leaving 10 bases unmatched. CDR3 nucleotides: TGTGCCAGCAGTTTAGGGTCTACGGGGGGATTCTACGAGCAGTACTTC. Translated: CASSLGSTGGFYEQYF.

The chain recombines TRBV2 with TRBJ2-7; 11 bases line up with TRBD2. CDR1 and CDR2 from the germline V gene are SNHLY and FYNNEI. The CDR3 totals 15 residues. The CDR3 spells CASKTGTSGSYEQYF. The CDR3 DNA reads TGTGCGTCCAAGACCGGGACTAGCGGCTCCTACGAGCAGTACTTC.

The chain has TRBV5-1 and TRBJ2-1; TRBD2 agrees at 9 bases. With 7 bases clipped from V and 0 bases from J, the junction kept 14 bases outside the gene matches. CDR1 and CDR2 from the germline V gene are SGHRS and YFSETQ. The CDR3 runs to 18 residues. The CDR3 region is CASSRGGAAVFSYNEQFF. CDR3 DNA: TGCGCCAGCTCACGCGGGGGGGCCGCGGTGTTCTCCTACAATGAGCAGTTCTTC.

The chain links TRBV9 to TRBJ1-2; 9 bases align to TRBD1. The CDR3 consists of 15 residues. Germline CDR1 is SGDLS and CDR2 is YYNGEE. V trimming: 4 bases; J trimming: 2 bases; junction bases outside the gene matches: 6. CDR3: CASSLLDRGNYGYTF. The CDR3, as DNA: TGTGCCAGCAGCCTTCTGGACAGGGGAAACTATGGCTACACCTTC.

This chain joins TRBV30 and TRBJ2-1; 8 bases agree with TRBD1. The V gene's germline CDR1 is GTSNPN and CDR2 SVGIG (reference sequence). V was clipped by 3 bases and J by 6 bases; unmatched bases: 13. This CDR3 contains 16 residues. CDR3 nucleotide sequence: TGTGCCTGGAGGGCGCTTTACGGACAGGGATTCAATGAGCAGTTCTTC. Amino acids: CAWRALYGQGFNEQFF.

The chain recombines TRBV5-8 with TRBJ2-7, with D uncertain. Trimming left V 0 bases short and J 4 bases short, with 5 bases between. The CDR3 length is 12 residues. CDR1 is SGHTS and CDR2 is YDEGEE in the germline V gene. The CDR3 reads CASSLESYEQYF. CDR3 in DNA: TGTGCCAGCAGCTTGGAATCGTACGAGCAGTACTTC.

The chain links TRBV4-3 to TRBJ2-3; 8 nucleotides match TRBD2. Germline CDR1 LGHNA, CDR2 YSLEER. V shed 1 base and J 4 bases; nucleotides not matched to a gene: 4. The CDR3 consists of 15 residues. CDR3 loop: CASSQVLAGPDTQYF. The CDR3 bases are TGCGCCAGCAGCCAAGTATTAGCGGGGCCAGATACGCAGTATTTT.

The V and J genes are TRBV11-2 and TRBJ2-2, with TRBD2 identical over 7 bases. Germline CDR1 is SGHAT and CDR2 is FQNNGV. This CDR3 has 15 residues. The V and J ends lost 5 bases and 1 base, in that order; junction bases with no gene match: 4. The CDR3 loop reads CASSTLARNTGELFF. CDR3 nucleotides: TGTGCCAGCAGCACACTAGCGAGGAACACCGGGGAGCTGTTTTTT.

CDR3 protein: CASSDPIQGGGYGYTF. CDR3 DNA sequence: TGTGCCAGCAGCGACCCAATACAGGGGGGCGGCTATGGCTACACCTTC. The chain has TRBV7-6 and TRBJ1-2, with TRBD1 matching 8 bases. Germline CDR1 and CDR2: SGHVS and FNYEAQ. Losses at the gene ends were 5 bases for V and 4 bases for J; bases not matched to a gene: 12. The CDR3 has 16 residues.

The rearrangement joins TRBV28 to TRBJ1-5; D is ambiguous. CDR3 length equals 15 residues. The V end was cut by 2 bases, the J end by 0 bases, with 8 bases between. Looked up from germline, CDR1 is MDHEN and CDR2 is SYDVKM. Here the CDR3 reads CASSLLSPSNQPQHF. The DNA of the CDR3 is TGTGCCAGCAGTTTACTAAGCCCTAGCAATCAGCCCCAGCATTTT.

This clone has a single count. This sequence joins TRBV7-9 and TRBJ2-5; perhaps TRBD1 as D (6 bases). V lost 5 bases to trimming and J lost 4 bases, with 17 bases between them. CDR3 length: 15 residues. Germline CDR1 SEHNR, CDR2 FQNEAQ (reference sequence). The CDR3: CASSQLTGSVETQYF. The CDR3 bases are TGTGCCAGCAGCCAACTTACAGGGTCCGTAGAGACCCAGTACTTC. Filled out from reference TRBV7-9 and TRBJ2-5, the complete variable domain reads DTGVSQNPRHKITKRGQNVTFRCDPISEHNRLYWYRQTLGQGPEFLTYFQNEAQLEKSRLLSDRFSAERPKGSFSTLEIQRTEQGDSAMYLCASSQLTGSVETQYFGPGTRLLVL.

This chain links TRBV5-1 with TRBJ1-6, with 10 bases lining up with TRBD1. The V and J ends lost 4 bases and 9 bases, in that order; junction bases with no gene match: 4. The CDR3 sequence is 14 residues long. The germline V gene encodes CDR1 SGHRS and CDR2 YFSETQ. The CDR3 bases are TGCGCCAGCAGCGAGGGACAGGGGACTTCACCCCTCCACTTT. Amino acid sequence: CASSEGQGTSPLHF.

This clone was seen only once. The chain combines TRBV6-5 with TRBJ1-1; unclear D gene. V gave up 6 bases and J gave up 1 base, with 9 bases separating them. This CDR3 comprises 13 residues. CDR1 is MNHEY and CDR2 is SVGAGI in the germline V gene. Here the CDR3 reads CASRLTANTEAFF. Written as DNA, the CDR3 is TGTGCCAGCAGGCTCACAGCGAACACTGAAGCTTTCTTT.

This clone was detected once. The J gene is TRBJ2-3, the V gene TRBV2; 7 nucleotides agree with TRBD2. This CDR3 region has 21 residues. Germline V gene lookup returns CDR1 SNHLY and CDR2 FYNNEI. The trim removed 5 bases at V and 3 bases at J, leaving 26 bases unmatched. The CDR3 is CASSLMGEGPETHYLTDTQYF. The CDR3 nucleotides are TGTGCCAGCAGTTTAATGGGGGAGGGGCCAGAAACGCATTATTTAACAGATACGCAGTATTTT.

The chain recombines TRBV4-2 with TRBJ1-1, with 7 bases matching TRBD1. Per germline, CDR1 LGHNA and CDR2 YNFKEQ. There are 14 residues in the CDR3. V was clipped by 5 bases and J by 4 bases; unmatched bases: 7. The CDR3 is CASSEWTGSTEAFF. The CDR3 DNA reads TGTGCCAGCAGCGAATGGACAGGCTCCACTGAAGCTTTCTTT.

The chain uses TRBV7-2 and TRBJ2-5, with TRBD1 identical over 7 bases. J lost 5 bases, V lost 4 bases, and 10 bases had no gene match. The germline V gene has CDR1 SGHTA and CDR2 FQGNSA. The CDR3 length is 15 residues. Here the CDR3 DNA reads TGTGCCAGCAGCTCCCTGGACAGGTTCGGCGAGACCCAGTACTTC. Protein product: CASSSLDRFGETQYF.

The genes are TRBV5-1 and TRBJ2-1, with a possible D match to TRBD2 (6 bases). Germline V gives CDR1 SGHRS, CDR2 YFSETQ. V was shortened by 4 bases and J by 6 bases, with 26 bases between the two germline ends. The CDR3 sequence is 18 residues long. CDR3: CASSSVMILPTGGNEQFF. The CDR3 DNA reads TGCGCCAGCAGCAGTGTAATGATCCTACCCACCGGGGGCAATGAGCAGTTCTTC.

CDR3 nucleotide sequence: TGTGCCAGTAGTATAGAGGGGACAGGGGGCGCGGGGATTCAGCCCCAGCATTTT. It yields the protein CASSIEGTGGAGIQPQHF. V gene TRBV19 combines with J gene TRBJ1-5, with TRBD1 matching over 12 bases. Trimming removed 0 bases from V and 6 bases from J; junction bases left unmatched: 9. Germline CDR1 and CDR2: LNHDA and SQIVND (reference sequence). CDR3 size: 18 residues. The full variable domain, with the rest looked up from reference TRBV19 and TRBJ1-5, is DGGITQSPKYLFRKEGQNVTLSCEQNLNHDAMYWYRQDPGQGLRLIYYSQIVNDFQKGDIAEGYSVSREKKESFPLTVTSAQKNPTAFYLCASSIEGTGGAGIQPQHFGDGTRLSIL.

The gene calls are TRBV6-2 or TRBV6-3 and TRBJ1-4; a possible D gene is TRBD1 (5 bases). Germline loops: CDR1 MNHEY, CDR2 SVGEGT. V lost 6 bases to trimming and J lost 8 bases, with 16 bases between them. This CDR3 has 14 residues. The CDR3 loop reads CASSPTGEGEKLFF. The CDR3 DNA follows: TGTGCCAGCAGCCCCACGGGGGAGGGCGAAAAACTGTTTTTT.

The chain couples TRBV6-5 to TRBJ1-3; 7 bases are a match to TRBD1. The CDR3 spans 16 residues. Germline assignment: CDR1 MNHEY and CDR2 SVGAGI. The V segment lost 2 bases and the J segment 0 bases; nucleotides outside the gene matches: 4. The CDR3 sequence: CASSYDGQASGNTIYF. CDR3 nucleotide sequence: TGTGCCAGCAGTTACGACGGACAGGCCTCTGGAAACACCATATATTTT.